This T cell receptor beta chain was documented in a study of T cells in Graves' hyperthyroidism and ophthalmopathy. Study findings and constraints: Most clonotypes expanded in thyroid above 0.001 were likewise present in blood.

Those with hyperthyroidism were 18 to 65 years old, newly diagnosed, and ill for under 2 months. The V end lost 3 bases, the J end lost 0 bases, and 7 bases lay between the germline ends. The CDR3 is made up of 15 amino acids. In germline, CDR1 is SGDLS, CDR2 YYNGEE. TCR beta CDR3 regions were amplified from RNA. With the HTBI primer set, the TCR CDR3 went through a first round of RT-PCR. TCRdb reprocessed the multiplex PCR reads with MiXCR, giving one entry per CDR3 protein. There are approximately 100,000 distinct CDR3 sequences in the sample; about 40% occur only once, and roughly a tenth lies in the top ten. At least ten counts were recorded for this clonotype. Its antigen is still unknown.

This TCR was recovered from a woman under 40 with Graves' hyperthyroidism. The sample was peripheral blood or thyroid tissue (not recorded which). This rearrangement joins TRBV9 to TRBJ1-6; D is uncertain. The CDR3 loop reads CASSASSSYNSPLHF. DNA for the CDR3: TGTGCCAGCAGCGCGAGTAGCTCCTATAATTCACCCCTCCACTTT. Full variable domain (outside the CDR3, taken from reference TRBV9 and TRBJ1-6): DSGVTQTPKHLITATGQRVTLRCSPRSGDLSVYWYQQSLDQGLQFLIQYYNGEERAKGNILERFSAQQFPDLHSELNLSSLELGDSALYFCASSASSSYNSPLHFGNGTRLTVT.